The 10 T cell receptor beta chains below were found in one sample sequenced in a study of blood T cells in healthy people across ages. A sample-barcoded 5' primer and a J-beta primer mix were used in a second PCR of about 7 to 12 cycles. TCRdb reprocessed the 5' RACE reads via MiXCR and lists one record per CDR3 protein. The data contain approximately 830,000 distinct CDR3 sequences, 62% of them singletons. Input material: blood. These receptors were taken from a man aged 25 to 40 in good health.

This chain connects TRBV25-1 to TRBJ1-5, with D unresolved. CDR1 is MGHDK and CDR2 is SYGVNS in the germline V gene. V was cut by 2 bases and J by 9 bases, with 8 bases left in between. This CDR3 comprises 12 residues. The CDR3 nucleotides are TGTGCCAGCAGTGAAACAGCCGGGCCCCAGCATTTT. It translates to CASSETAGPQHF.

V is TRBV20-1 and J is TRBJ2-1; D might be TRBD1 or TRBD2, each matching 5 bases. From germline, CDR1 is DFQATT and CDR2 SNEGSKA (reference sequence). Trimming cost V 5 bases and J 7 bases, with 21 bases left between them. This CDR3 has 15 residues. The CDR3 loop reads CSARPLGVGPNEQFF. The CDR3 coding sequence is TGCAGTGCTCGCCCCCTGGGGGTAGGCCCTAATGAGCAGTTCTTC.

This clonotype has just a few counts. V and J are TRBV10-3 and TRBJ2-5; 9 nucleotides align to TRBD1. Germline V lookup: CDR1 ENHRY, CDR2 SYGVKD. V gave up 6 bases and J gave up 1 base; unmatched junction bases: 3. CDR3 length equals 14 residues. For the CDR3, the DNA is TGTGCCATCAGGGAGACAGGGGGCCAAGAGACCCAGTACTTC. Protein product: CAIRETGGQETQYF.

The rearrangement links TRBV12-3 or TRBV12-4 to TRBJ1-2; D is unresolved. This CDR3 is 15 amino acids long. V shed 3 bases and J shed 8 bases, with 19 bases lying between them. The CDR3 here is CASSFLGEGPGGYTF. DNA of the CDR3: TGTGCCAGCAGTTTCCTCGGGGAGGGTCCCGGGGGCTACACCTTC.

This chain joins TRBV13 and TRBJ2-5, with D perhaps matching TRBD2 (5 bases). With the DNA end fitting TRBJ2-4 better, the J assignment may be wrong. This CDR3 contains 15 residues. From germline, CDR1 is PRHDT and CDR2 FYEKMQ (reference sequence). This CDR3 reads CASSLGRGLGNIQYF. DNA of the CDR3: TGTGCCAGCAGCTTAGGTAGAGGGCTGGGGAACATTCAGTACTTC.

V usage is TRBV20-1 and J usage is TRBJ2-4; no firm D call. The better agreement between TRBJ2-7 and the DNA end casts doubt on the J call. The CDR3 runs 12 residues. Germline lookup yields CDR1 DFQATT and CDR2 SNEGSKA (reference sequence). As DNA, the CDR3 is TGCAGTGCTAGGGATGCGCTCTACGAGCAGTACTTC. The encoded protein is CSARDALYEQYF.

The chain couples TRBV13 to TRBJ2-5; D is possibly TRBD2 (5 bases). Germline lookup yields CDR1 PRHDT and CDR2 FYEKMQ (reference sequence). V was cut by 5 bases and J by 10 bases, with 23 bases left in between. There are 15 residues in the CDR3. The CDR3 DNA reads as TGTGCCAGCAGCCAAGACGGTGAGGGAGAGAAAGGCCAGTACTTC. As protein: CASSQDGEGEKGQYF.

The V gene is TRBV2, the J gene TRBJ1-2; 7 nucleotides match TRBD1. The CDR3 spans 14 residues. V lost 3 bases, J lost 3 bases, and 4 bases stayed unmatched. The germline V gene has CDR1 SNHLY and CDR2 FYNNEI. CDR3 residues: CASSEGQPHYGYTF. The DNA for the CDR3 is TGTGCCAGCAGTGAGGGACAGCCTCACTATGGCTACACCTTC.

CDR3 amino acids: CASSSARGGWSTDTQYF. CDR3 in DNA: TGTGCCAGCAGCAGCGCCCGGGGGGGGTGGAGCACAGATACGCAGTATTTT. The chain joins TRBV7-2 to TRBJ2-3; 8 nucleotides line up with TRBD2. V lost 5 bases, J lost 0 bases, and 10 bases stayed unmatched. This CDR3 is 17 amino acids long. Per the germline V gene, CDR1 is SGHTA and CDR2 is FQGNSA. The full variable domain, its missing parts supplied by reference TRBV7-2 and TRBJ2-3, is GAGVSQSPSNKVTEKGKDVELRCDPISGHTALYWYRQSLGQGLEFLIYFQGNSAPDKSGLPSDRFSAERTGGSVSTLTIQRTQQEDSAVYLCASSSARGGWSTDTQYFGPGTRLTVL.

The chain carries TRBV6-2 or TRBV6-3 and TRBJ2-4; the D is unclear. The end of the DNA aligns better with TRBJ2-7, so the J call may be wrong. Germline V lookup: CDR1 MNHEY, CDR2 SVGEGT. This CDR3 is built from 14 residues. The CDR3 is CASSSRVKTYEQYF. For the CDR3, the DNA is TGTGCCAGCAGTTCCCGGGTCAAGACCTACGAGCAGTACTTC.